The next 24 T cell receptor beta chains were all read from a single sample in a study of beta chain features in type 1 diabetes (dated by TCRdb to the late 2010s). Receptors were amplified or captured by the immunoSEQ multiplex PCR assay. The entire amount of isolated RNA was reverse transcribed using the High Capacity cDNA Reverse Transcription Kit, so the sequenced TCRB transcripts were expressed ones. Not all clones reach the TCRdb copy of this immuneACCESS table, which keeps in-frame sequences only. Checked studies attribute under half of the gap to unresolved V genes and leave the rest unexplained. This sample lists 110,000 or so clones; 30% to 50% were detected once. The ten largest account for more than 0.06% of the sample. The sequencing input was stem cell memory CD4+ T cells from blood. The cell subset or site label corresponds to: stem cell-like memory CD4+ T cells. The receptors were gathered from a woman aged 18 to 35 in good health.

This CDR3 reads CASSLVTGLGNQPQHF. The CDR3 bases are TGTGCCAGCAGCTTAGTGACAGGCCTGGGTAATCAGCCCCAGCATTTT. The rearrangement links TRBV7-2 to TRBJ1-5; a weak D match, TRBD1 (6 bases). Looked up from germline, CDR1 is SGHTA and CDR2 is FQGNSA. Between the trimmed V and J ends, which lost 1 base and 4 bases, there was a span of 14 bases. The CDR3 is made up of 16 amino acids.

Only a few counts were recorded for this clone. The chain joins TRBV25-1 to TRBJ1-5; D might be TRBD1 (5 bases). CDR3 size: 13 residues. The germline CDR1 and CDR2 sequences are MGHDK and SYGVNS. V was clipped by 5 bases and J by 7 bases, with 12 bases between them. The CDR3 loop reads CASSKGLRQPQHF. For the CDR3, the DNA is TGTGCCAGCAGTAAGGGGTTAAGGCAGCCCCAGCATTTT.

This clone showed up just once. CDR3 nucleotide sequence: TGTGCCAGCAGCTCTTACGGACTAGCGGGAGGTCATGAGCAGTTCTTC. Its protein product is CASSSYGLAGGHEQFF. The chain has TRBV27 and TRBJ2-1; 14 bases fit TRBD2. V shed 6 bases, J shed 8 bases, and the junction held 9 bases outside the gene matches. The CDR3 extends over 16 amino acids. Per germline, CDR1 MNHEY and CDR2 SMNVEV (reference sequence).

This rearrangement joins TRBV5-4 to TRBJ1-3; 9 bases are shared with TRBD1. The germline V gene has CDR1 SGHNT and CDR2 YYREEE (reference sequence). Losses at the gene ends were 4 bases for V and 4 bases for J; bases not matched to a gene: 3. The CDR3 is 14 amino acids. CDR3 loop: CASSMTGGGNTIYF. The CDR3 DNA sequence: TGTGCCAGCAGCATGACAGGGGGAGGAAACACCATATATTTT.

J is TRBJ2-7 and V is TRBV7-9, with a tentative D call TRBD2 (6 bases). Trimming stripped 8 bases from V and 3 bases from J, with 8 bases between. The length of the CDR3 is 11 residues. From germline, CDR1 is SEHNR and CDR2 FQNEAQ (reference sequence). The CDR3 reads CASLEGYEQYF. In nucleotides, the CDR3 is TGTGCCAGCCTGGAGGGCTACGAGCAGTACTTC. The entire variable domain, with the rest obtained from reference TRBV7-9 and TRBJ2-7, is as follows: DTGVSQNPRHKITKRGQNVTFRCDPISEHNRLYWYRQTLGQGPEFLTYFQNEAQLEKSRLLSDRFSAERPKGSFSTLEIQRTEQGDSAMYLCASLEGYEQYFGPGTRLTVT.

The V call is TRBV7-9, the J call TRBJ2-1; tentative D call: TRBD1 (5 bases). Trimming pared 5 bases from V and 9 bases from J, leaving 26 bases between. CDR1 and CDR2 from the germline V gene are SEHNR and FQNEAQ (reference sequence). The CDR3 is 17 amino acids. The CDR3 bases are TGTGCCAGCAGCCAGCCCTTGGGGCGTCAGATATTGGGTGAGCAGTTCTTC. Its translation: CASSQPLGRQILGEQFF.

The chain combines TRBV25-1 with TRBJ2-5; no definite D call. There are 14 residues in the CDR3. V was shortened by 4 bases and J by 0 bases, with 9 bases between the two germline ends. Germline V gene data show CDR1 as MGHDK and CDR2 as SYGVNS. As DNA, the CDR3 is TGTGCCAGCAGTGGAACCAGGTACCAAGAGACCCAGTACTTC. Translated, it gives CASSGTRYQETQYF.

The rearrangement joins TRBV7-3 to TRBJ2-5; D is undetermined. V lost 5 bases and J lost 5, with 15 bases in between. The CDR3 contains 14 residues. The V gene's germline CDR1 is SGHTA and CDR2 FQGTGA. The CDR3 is CASSLDLPGETQYF. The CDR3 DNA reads TGTGCCAGCAGCCTGGATCTGCCCGGGGAGACCCAGTACTTC.

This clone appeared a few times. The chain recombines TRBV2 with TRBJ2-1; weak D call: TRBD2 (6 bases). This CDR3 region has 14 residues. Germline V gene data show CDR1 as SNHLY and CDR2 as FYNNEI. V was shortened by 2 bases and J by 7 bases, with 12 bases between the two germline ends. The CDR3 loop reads CASSETGVDNEQFF. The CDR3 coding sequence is TGTGCCAGCAGTGAAACGGGAGTAGATAATGAGCAGTTCTTC.

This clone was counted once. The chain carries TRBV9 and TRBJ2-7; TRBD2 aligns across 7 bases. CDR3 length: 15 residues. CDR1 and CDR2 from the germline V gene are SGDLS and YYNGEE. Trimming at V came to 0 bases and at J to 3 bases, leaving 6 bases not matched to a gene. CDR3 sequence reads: CASSVGAGRFYEQYF. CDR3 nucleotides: TGTGCCAGCAGCGTAGGAGCGGGACGCTTCTACGAGCAGTACTTC. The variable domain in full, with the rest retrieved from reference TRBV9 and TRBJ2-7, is DSGVTQTPKHLITATGQRVTLRCSPRSGDLSVYWYQQSLDQGLQFLIQYYNGEERAKGNILERFSAQQFPDLHSELNLSSLELGDSALYFCASSVGAGRFYEQYFGPGTRLTVT.

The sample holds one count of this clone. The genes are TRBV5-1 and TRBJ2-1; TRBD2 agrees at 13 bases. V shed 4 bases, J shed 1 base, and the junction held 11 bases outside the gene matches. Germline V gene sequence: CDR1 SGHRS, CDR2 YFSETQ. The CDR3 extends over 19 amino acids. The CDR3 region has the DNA TGCGCCAGCAGCCGTCCTAAGACTAGCGGGAGGCCATCCTACAATGAGCAGTTCTTC. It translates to CASSRPKTSGRPSYNEQFF.

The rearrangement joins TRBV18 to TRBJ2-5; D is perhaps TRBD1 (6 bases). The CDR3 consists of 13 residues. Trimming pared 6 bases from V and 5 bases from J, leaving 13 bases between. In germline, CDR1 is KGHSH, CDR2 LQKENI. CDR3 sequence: CASSQGNPETQYF. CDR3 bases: TGTGCCAGCTCCCAGGGGAATCCTGAGACCCAGTACTTC. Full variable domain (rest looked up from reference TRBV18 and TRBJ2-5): NAGVMQNPRHLVRRRGQEARLRCSPMKGHSHVYWYRQLPEEGLKFMVYLQKENIIDESGMPKERFSAEFPKEGPSILRIQQVVRGDSAAYFCASSQGNPETQYFGPGTRLLVL.

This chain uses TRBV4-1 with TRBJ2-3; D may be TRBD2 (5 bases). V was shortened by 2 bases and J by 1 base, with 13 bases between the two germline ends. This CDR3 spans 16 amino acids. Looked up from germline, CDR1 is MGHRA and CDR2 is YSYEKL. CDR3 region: CASSQREWRGTDTQYF. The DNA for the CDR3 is TGCGCCAGCAGCCAAAGGGAGTGGCGGGGCACAGATACGCAGTATTTT.

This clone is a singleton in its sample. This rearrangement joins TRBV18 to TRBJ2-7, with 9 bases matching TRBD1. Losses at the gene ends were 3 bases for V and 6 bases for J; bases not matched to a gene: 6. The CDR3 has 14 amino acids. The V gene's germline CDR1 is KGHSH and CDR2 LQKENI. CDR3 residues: CASSPYRDRAEQYF. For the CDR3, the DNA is TGTGCCAGCTCACCCTACCGGGACAGGGCCGAGCAGTACTTC. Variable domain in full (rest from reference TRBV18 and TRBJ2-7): NAGVMQNPRHLVRRRGQEARLRCSPMKGHSHVYWYRQLPEEGLKFMVYLQKENIIDESGMPKERFSAEFPKEGPSILRIQQVVRGDSAAYFCASSPYRDRAEQYFGPGTRLTVT.

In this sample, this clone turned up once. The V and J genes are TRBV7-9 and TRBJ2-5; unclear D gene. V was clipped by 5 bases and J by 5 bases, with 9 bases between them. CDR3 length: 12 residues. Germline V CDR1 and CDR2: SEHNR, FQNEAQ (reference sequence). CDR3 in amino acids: CASSRVRETQYF. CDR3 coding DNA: TGTGCCAGCAGCCGCGTTCGGGAGACCCAGTACTTC.

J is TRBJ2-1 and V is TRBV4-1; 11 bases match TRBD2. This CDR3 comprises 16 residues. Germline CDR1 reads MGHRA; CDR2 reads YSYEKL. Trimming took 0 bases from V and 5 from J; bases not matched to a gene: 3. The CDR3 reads CASSQELAGGNNEQFF. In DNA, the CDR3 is TGCGCCAGCAGCCAAGAGCTAGCGGGAGGCAACAATGAGCAGTTCTTC.

CDR3 sequence: CASSRLADNYNEQFF. CDR3 nucleotide sequence: TGTGCCAGCTCCCGACTAGCGGACAACTACAATGAGCAGTTCTTC. The chain couples TRBV18 to TRBJ2-1; 9 bases map to TRBD2. Trimming cost V 6 bases and J 3 bases; bases outside gene matches: 6. This CDR3 has 15 residues. Germline V gene sequence: CDR1 KGHSH, CDR2 LQKENI.

CDR3 nucleotide sequence: TGTGCCAGCAGTCCCCCGGACAGATTCTATGGCTACACCTTC. It yields the protein CASSPPDRFYGYTF. This chain connects TRBV28 to TRBJ1-2, with a possible D match to TRBD1 (6 bases). CDR3 length: 14 residues. The germline V gene has CDR1 MDHEN and CDR2 SYDVKM. Trimming cost V 5 bases and J 4 bases, with 14 bases left between them.

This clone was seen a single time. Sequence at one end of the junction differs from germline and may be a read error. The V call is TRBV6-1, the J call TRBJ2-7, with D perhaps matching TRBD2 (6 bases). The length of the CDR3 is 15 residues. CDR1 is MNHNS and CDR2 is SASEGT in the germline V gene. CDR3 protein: CASSEWESGSYEQYF. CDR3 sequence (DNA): TGCGCCAGCAGTGAGTGGGAGAGCGGGTCCTACGAGCAGTACTTC.

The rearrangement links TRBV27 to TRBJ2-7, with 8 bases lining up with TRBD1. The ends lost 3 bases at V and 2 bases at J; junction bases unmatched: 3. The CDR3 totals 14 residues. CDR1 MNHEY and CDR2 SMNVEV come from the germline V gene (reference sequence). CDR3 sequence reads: CASSFSDRAYEQYF. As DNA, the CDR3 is TGTGCCAGCAGTTTCTCGGACAGGGCCTACGAGCAGTACTTC.

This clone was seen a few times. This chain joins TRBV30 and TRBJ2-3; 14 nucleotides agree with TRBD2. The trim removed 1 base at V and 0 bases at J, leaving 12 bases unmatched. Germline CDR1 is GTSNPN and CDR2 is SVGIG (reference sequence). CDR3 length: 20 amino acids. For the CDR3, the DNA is TGTGCCTGGAGTGGTAGACTAGCGGGAGGGCCTCTTCGAAGCACAGATACGCAGTATTTT. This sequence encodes CAWSGRLAGGPLRSTDTQYF.

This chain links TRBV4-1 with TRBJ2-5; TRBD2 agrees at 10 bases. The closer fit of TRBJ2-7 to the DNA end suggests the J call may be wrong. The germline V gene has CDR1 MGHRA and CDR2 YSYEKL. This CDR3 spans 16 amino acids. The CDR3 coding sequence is TGCGCCAGCAGCCTGACTCCGGGACTAGCGACTTACGAGCAGTACTTC. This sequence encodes CASSLTPGLATYEQYF.

CDR3 region: CASSFRGLGANVLTF. In nucleotides, the CDR3 is TGTGCCAGCAGTTTTCGAGGGCTCGGGGCCAACGTCCTGACTTTC. J is TRBJ2-6 and V is TRBV28, with D perhaps TRBD2 (5 bases). The CDR3 covers 15 residues. Germline CDR1 is MDHEN and CDR2 is SYDVKM. Trimming removed 3 bases at V and 4 bases at J, with 10 bases between. The full variable domain, its missing parts supplied by reference TRBV28 and TRBJ2-6, is DVKVTQSSRYLVKRTGEKVFLECVQDMDHENMFWYRQDPGLGLRLIYFSYDVKMKEKGDIPEGYSVSREKKERFSLILESASTNQTSMYLCASSFRGLGANVLTFGAGSRLTVL.

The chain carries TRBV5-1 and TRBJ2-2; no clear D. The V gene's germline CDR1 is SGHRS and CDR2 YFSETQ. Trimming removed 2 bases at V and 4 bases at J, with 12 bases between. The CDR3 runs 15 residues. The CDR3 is CASSLQPTGTGELFF. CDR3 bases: TGCGCCAGCAGCTTACAGCCAACTGGCACCGGGGAGCTGTTTTTT.